The 26 T cell receptor beta chains below all came from one sample that was sequenced in a study of CD8 T cells in ankylosing spondylitis. TCRdb passed the 5' RACE reads through MiXCR, listing each CDR3 protein once. The repertoire has about 240,000 distinct CDR3 sequences, around 9.1% of them found once; the top ten carry approximately 6.3%. The sequenced sample was blood, either unsorted or a sorted T cell fraction (not recorded which). The receptor source for this set is a male donor with ankylosing spondylitis or in good health (not recorded which).

This chain links TRBV11-2 with TRBJ2-1, with D possibly matching TRBD2 (5 bases). V was trimmed by 1 base and J by 7 bases, leaving 17 bases between them. The germline gives CDR1 SGHAT, CDR2 FQNNGV. This CDR3 contains 16 residues. CDR3 sequence reads: CASSLGGLAITNEQFF. CDR3 nucleotides: TGTGCCAGCAGCTTAGGAGGTCTAGCAATTACGAATGAGCAGTTCTTC.

This clonotype was seen only a few times. A read error may be the cause here, since a much bigger clone is one base away. The CDR3 DNA is TGTGCCAGCAGTTCCTCCGACAGAGAGACCCAGTACTTC. This gives the protein CASSSSDRETQYF. V gene TRBV6-5 combines with J gene TRBJ2-5, with a possible D match to TRBD1 (5 bases). Trimming removed 4 bases at V and 4 bases at J, with 10 bases between. Per the germline V gene, CDR1 is MNHEY and CDR2 is SVGAGI. This CDR3 is built from 13 residues.

The table lists this clonotype with many counts. This chain links TRBV7-9 with TRBJ2-7; the match to TRBD1 covers 9 bases. The J segment lost 6 bases and the V segment lost 6 bases, leaving 27 bases of the junction unmatched. Germline lookup yields CDR1 SEHNR and CDR2 FQNEAQ (reference sequence). The CDR3 is 20 amino acids. The CDR3 loop is CASSPGPRDRVGLFSGEQYF. The CDR3 coding sequence is TGTGCCAGCAGTCCAGGGCCTCGGGACAGGGTTGGACTTTTTTCGGGCGAGCAGTACTTC.

In its sample, this clonotype was seen many times. The chain has TRBV18 and TRBJ2-2, with D possibly being TRBD1 or TRBD2 (5 bases each). This CDR3 comprises 14 residues. Deletions cut 6 bases from V and 0 bases from J, with 8 bases between. Germline CDR1 is KGHSH and CDR2 is LQKENI. The CDR3 spells CASSRDPNTGELFF. The CDR3 nucleotides read TGTGCCAGCTCCAGGGACCCGAACACCGGGGAGCTGTTTTTT.

This clonotype was seen many times. The CDR3 loop is CASSVNEQFF. DNA for the CDR3: TGTGCCAGTTCAGTCAATGAGCAGTTCTTC. The V gene is TRBV12-3 or TRBV12-4, the J gene TRBJ2-1, with D uncertain. CDR3 length equals 10 residues. The V and J ends lost 9 bases and 6 bases respectively, with 6 bases between them.

This clonotype was picked up many times. V and J are TRBV20-1 and TRBJ2-6, with D possibly TRBD1 on 5 matching bases. From germline, CDR1 is DFQATT and CDR2 SNEGSKA (reference sequence). The germline V and J ends were trimmed by 0 bases and 4 bases, with 13 bases remaining between them. The CDR3 loop spans 16 amino acids. The CDR3 sequence: CSARDRQGGGANVLTF. Written as DNA, the CDR3 is TGCAGTGCTAGAGATCGCCAGGGTGGCGGGGCCAACGTCCTGACTTTC.

This clonotype was detected ten times or more. This chain joins TRBV30 and TRBJ2-5; unclear D gene. V lost 0 bases and J 5 bases, leaving 10 bases between the germline ends. CDR1 and CDR2 (germline): GTSNPN, SVGIG (reference sequence). The CDR3 length is 13 residues. The CDR3 sequence: CAWSVRNTETQYF. The CDR3 nucleotides read TGTGCCTGGAGTGTACGGAATACGGAGACCCAGTACTTC.

As to this clonotype: One junction end disagrees with the germline gene, perhaps due to a read error. CDR3 loop: CASSPFPEATNEKLFF. CDR3 nucleotide sequence: TGTGCTAGCAGCCCCTTTCCCGAGGCAACTAATGAAAAACTGTTTTTT. The chain recombines TRBV7-7 with TRBJ1-4; D is uncertain. The CDR3 has 16 amino acids. The germline V gene has CDR1 SSHAT and CDR2 FNYEAQ (reference sequence).

The J gene is TRBJ2-3, the V gene TRBV7-2, with D tentatively TRBD1 (6 bases). The V end lost 8 bases, the J end lost 0 bases, and 12 bases lay between the germline ends. Germline V gene data show CDR1 as SGHTA and CDR2 as FQGNSA. The CDR3 consists of 14 residues. CDR3: CASRLDRSTDTQYF. CDR3 nucleotides: TGTGCCAGCCGCCTAGACAGGAGCACAGATACGCAGTATTTT.

This clonotype was counted at least ten times. The chain uses TRBV20-1 and TRBJ2-3; D uncertain. V gave up 2 bases and J gave up 2 bases, with 14 bases separating them. The CDR3 consists of 15 residues. Germline V gives CDR1 DFQATT, CDR2 SNEGSKA (reference sequence). The CDR3 nucleotides are TGCAGTGCTAGACGGCTCCCCCTCCACACAGATACGCAGTATTTT. Protein product: CSARRLPLHTDTQYF.

This clonotype was found many times. The gene calls are TRBV7-6 and TRBJ2-1; 9 nucleotides align to TRBD2. Germline values: CDR1 SGHVS, CDR2 FNYEAQ. The V gene end was trimmed by 5 bases and the J gene end by 0 bases; junction bases not matched to a gene: 8. The CDR3 has 17 residues. The CDR3 DNA sequence: TGTGCCAGCAGCCAGACTAGCGGAGTTAGCTCCTACAATGAGCAGTTCTTC. Its protein is CASSQTSGVSSYNEQFF.

This clonotype was recorded a few times. This chain connects TRBV7-6 to TRBJ2-1; 15 bases match TRBD2. Trimming took 1 base from V and 7 from J; bases not matched to a gene: 2. Germline CDR1 is SGHVS and CDR2 is FNYEAQ. CDR3 length equals 16 residues. In DNA form, the CDR3 reads TGTGCCAGCAGCTTAGGGACTAGCGGGGGGGCAAATGAGCAGTTCTTC. This sequence encodes CASSLGTSGGANEQFF.

The CDR3 loop is CASSFSRIGGTPYNEQFF. In nucleotides, the CDR3 is TGTGCCAGCAGCTTCTCCCGTATCGGCGGGACCCCTTACAATGAGCAGTTCTTC. V is TRBV5-4 and J is TRBJ2-1; TRBD2 is a possible D gene (6 bases). Germline V lookup: CDR1 SGHNT, CDR2 YYREEE (reference sequence). Trimming removed 2 bases at V and 4 bases at J, with 22 bases between. CDR3 length: 18 amino acids.

This clonotype was seen ten or more times. The chain couples TRBV5-6 to TRBJ1-6; D ambiguous. Trimming pared 1 base from V and 7 bases from J, leaving 6 bases between. The germline V gene encodes CDR1 SGHDT and CDR2 YYEEEE. The CDR3 has 13 residues. CDR3 sequence reads: CASSLYENSPLHF. DNA of the CDR3: TGTGCCAGCAGCTTGTACGAGAATTCACCCCTCCACTTT.

This clonotype was seen many times. V usage is TRBV14 and J usage is TRBJ2-7; 11 positions agree with TRBD2. Trimming cost V 2 bases and J 4 bases; bases outside gene matches: 10. The CDR3 length is 17 residues. Germline loops: CDR1 SGHDN, CDR2 FVKESK. CDR3 region: CASSQWGSTSGSYEQYF. The CDR3 DNA reads TGTGCCAGCAGCCAATGGGGTTCAACTAGCGGGAGTTACGAGCAGTACTTC.

This clonotype has at least ten counts. The chain recombines TRBV19 with TRBJ1-1; 9 positions match TRBD1. The V gene end was trimmed by 4 bases and the J gene end by 5 bases; junction bases not matched to a gene: 5. Per the germline V gene, CDR1 is LNHDA and CDR2 is SQIVND (reference sequence). The CDR3 totals 14 residues. The CDR3 nucleotides are TGTGCCAGTAGTAGCACAGGGGGCGCGACTGAAGCTTTCTTT. This encodes CASSSTGGATEAFF.

V gene TRBV20-1 combines with J gene TRBJ1-2; 7 nucleotides align to TRBD1. V lost 2 bases, J lost 2 bases, and 5 bases stayed unmatched. Germline assignment: CDR1 DFQATT and CDR2 SNEGSKA (reference sequence). The CDR3 runs 14 residues. The CDR3 reads CSARKTGTNYGYTF. DNA of the CDR3: TGCAGTGCTAGAAAGACAGGGACGAACTATGGCTACACCTTC.

In its sample, this clonotype was seen many times. The J gene is TRBJ2-2, the V gene TRBV3-1, with 7 positions matching TRBD1. J lost 6 bases, V lost 3 bases, and 13 bases had no gene match. Germline V gene sequence: CDR1 LGHDT, CDR2 YNNKEL (reference sequence). The CDR3 is made up of 17 amino acids. The CDR3 reads CASSQGNQGVKAGELFF. Here the CDR3 DNA reads TGTGCCAGCAGCCAGGGGAACCAGGGGGTTAAGGCCGGGGAGCTGTTTTTT.

This clonotype has a handful of counts. One end of the junction varies from germline; a read error may be responsible. CDR3 sequence reads: CCARDTGRGEETQYF. The CDR3, as DNA: TGCTGTGCTAGAGATACGGGCAGGGGCGAAGAGACCCAGTACTTC. The V gene is TRBV20-1, the J gene TRBJ2-5, with D tentatively TRBD1 (6 bases). CDR1 is DFQATT and CDR2 is SNEGSKA in the germline V gene (reference sequence). The CDR3 runs to 15 residues.

This clonotype was recorded many times. The chain links TRBV12-3 or TRBV12-4 to TRBJ1-2, with 9 bases aligning to TRBD1. Trimming at V came to 7 bases and at J to 8 bases, leaving 14 bases not matched to a gene. CDR3 length: 15 residues. CDR3 region: CASTNPGTGPWGYTF. The CDR3 nucleotides read TGTGCCAGCACCAACCCCGGGACAGGGCCTTGGGGCTACACCTTC.

There are a few counts of this clonotype. The chain employs TRBV29-1 and TRBJ1-1; a possible D gene is TRBD1 (6 bases). The CDR3 extends over 13 amino acids. The germline V and J ends were trimmed by 5 bases and 4 bases, with 14 bases remaining between them. Germline V lookup: CDR1 SQVTM, CDR2 ANQGSEA. The CDR3 DNA reads TGCAGCGTTCTCCACCGAGGGGGCACTGAAGCTTTCTTT. It codes for CSVLHRGGTEAFF. The complete variable domain, with remaining parts taken from reference TRBV29-1 and TRBJ1-1, reads SAVISQKPSRDICQRGTSLTIQCQVDSQVTMMFWYRQQPGQSLTLIATANQGSEATYESGFVIDKFPISRPNLTFSTLTVSNMSPEDSSIYLCSVLHRGGTEAFFGQGTRLTVV.

This sequence joins TRBV28 and TRBJ1-2; 9 bases fit TRBD1. The CDR3 has 16 amino acids. From germline, CDR1 is MDHEN and CDR2 SYDVKM. Losses at the gene ends were 5 bases for V and 4 bases for J; bases not matched to a gene: 11. In DNA form, the CDR3 reads TGTGCCAGCAGTCCTCCCCCGGGACAGGGATCCTATGGCTACACCTTC. Encoded protein: CASSPPPGQGSYGYTF.

This clonotype was detected ten times or more. The V call is TRBV3-1, the J call TRBJ2-7; TRBD1 matches at 10 bases. Germline values: CDR1 LGHDT, CDR2 YNNKEL (reference sequence). V shed 1 base and J 3 bases; nucleotides not matched to a gene: 0. The CDR3 sequence is 14 residues long. CDR3 in DNA: TGTGCCAGCAGCCAAGGGACAGGGGGCTACGAGCAGTACTTC. Translated, it gives CASSQGTGGYEQYF.

This clonotype appeared many times. V is TRBV27 and J is TRBJ2-1; D might be TRBD2 (6 bases). Germline CDR1 and CDR2: MNHEY and SMNVEV (reference sequence). CDR3 length: 15 amino acids. The V gene lost 7 bases and the J gene lost 8 bases, with 21 bases spanning the gap. The CDR3 nucleotides are TGTGCCAGCAAGTTGCGTCCGGCGGGGAGCGATGAGCAGTTCTTC. Translation gives CASKLRPAGSDEQFF.

J is TRBJ1-1 and V is TRBV5-4; 7 nucleotides line up with TRBD1. The CDR3 contains 14 residues. J gave up 8 bases and V 4 bases, and 11 bases lay outside the gene matches. Germline assignment: CDR1 SGHNT and CDR2 YYREEE (reference sequence). This CDR3 reads CASSRWDRPGEAFF. In DNA form, the CDR3 reads TGTGCCAGCAGCCGGTGGGACAGACCAGGAGAAGCTTTCTTT.

Ten or more counts support this clonotype. The J gene is TRBJ2-1, the V gene TRBV29-1; TRBD2 agrees at 16 bases. V shed 6 bases and J 6 bases; nucleotides not matched to a gene: 14. Per germline, CDR1 SQVTM and CDR2 ANQGSEA. There are 18 residues in the CDR3. CDR3 sequence (DNA): TGCAGCGTGGAGATGGGACTAGCGGGGGGGCAGGTTTTCAATGAGCAGTTCTTC. As protein: CSVEMGLAGGQVFNEQFF.